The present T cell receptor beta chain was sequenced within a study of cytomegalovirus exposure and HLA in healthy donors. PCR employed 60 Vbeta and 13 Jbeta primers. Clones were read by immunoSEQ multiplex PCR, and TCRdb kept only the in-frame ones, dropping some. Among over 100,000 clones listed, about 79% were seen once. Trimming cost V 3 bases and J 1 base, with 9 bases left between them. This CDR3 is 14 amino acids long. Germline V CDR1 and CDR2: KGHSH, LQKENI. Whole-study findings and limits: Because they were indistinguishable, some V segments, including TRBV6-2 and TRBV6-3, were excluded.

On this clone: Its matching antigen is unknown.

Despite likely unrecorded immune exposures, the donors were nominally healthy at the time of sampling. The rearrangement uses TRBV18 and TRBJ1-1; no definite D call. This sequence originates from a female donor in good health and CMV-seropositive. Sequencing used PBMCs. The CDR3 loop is CASSPVPKNTEAFF. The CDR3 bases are TGTGCCAGCTCACCGGTCCCTAAGAACACTGAAGCTTTCTTT.